The 7 T cell receptor beta chains reported below all come from one sample, sequenced in a study of Tregs in tolerant kidney transplant recipients. What these receptors recognize is not known. Libraries were prepared by immunoSEQ multiplex PCR; TCRdb keeps only in-frame clonotypes and omits some of them. This table holds roughly 10,000 clones, 90% to 95% found once. Sequencing used Tregs from blood cultured with allogeneic cells, obtained before the transplant. These receptors were taken from a human patient who received a combined kidney and bone marrow transplant.

V is TRBV28 and J is TRBJ2-3, with a tentative D call TRBD1 (5 bases). V dropped 1 base and J dropped 3 bases, with 14 bases sitting between them. Germline V gene lookup returns CDR1 MDHEN and CDR2 SYDVKM. The length of the CDR3 is 16 residues. The CDR3 nucleotides are TGTGCCAGCAGTTTATATGTCAGGGTGGGGACAGATACGCAGTATTTT. Protein sequence: CASSLYVRVGTDTQYF. The full variable domain, in which reference TRBV28 and TRBJ2-3 provide the parts outside the CDR3, is DVKVTQSSRYLVKRTGEKVFLECVQDMDHENMFWYRQDPGLGLRLIYFSYDVKMKEKGDIPEGYSVSREKKERFSLILESASTNQTSMYLCASSLYVRVGTDTQYFGPGTRLTVL.

V is TRBV11-2 and J is TRBJ2-1; 8 bases fit TRBD2. With 2 bases clipped from V and 1 base from J, the junction kept 4 bases outside the gene matches. The germline gives CDR1 SGHAT, CDR2 FQNNGV. This CDR3 comprises 16 residues. In DNA form, the CDR3 reads TGTGCCAGCAGCTTATCTTTAGCGGGGTCCTACAATGAGCAGTTCTTC. This translates into CASSLSLAGSYNEQFF.

The genes are TRBV5-6 and TRBJ2-5; D is unclear. Germline CDR1 is SGHDT and CDR2 is YYEEEE. The CDR3 spans 13 residues. V lost 1 base, J lost 7 bases, and 11 bases lay in between. CDR3 in amino acids: CASSLRALGTQYF. In DNA, the CDR3 is TGTGCCAGCAGCTTGAGGGCCCTCGGGACCCAGTACTTC.

The genes are TRBV5-1 and TRBJ2-1; D call uncertain. Germline V gives CDR1 SGHRS, CDR2 YFSETQ. The CDR3 has 14 amino acids. Trimming pared 0 bases from V and 4 bases from J, leaving 8 bases between. The CDR3 sequence: CASSLGALYNEQFF. The DNA for the CDR3 is TGCGCCAGCAGCTTGGGAGCTCTATACAATGAGCAGTTCTTC.

The V and J genes are TRBV7-3 and TRBJ1-1, with D possibly being TRBD1 (6 bases). The CDR3 loop spans 13 amino acids. Deletions cut 4 bases from V and 6 bases from J, with 12 bases between. In germline, CDR1 is SGHTA, CDR2 FQGTGA. The CDR3 DNA reads as TGTGCCAGCAGCTCCGACAGGCGAGCTGAAGCTTTCTTT. Amino acid sequence: CASSSDRRAEAFF. Supplemented by reference TRBV7-3 and TRBJ1-1, the full variable domain reads GAGVSQTPSNKVTEKGKYVELRCDPISGHTALYWYRQSLGQGPEFLIYFQGTGAADDSGLPNDRFFAVRPEGSVSTLKIQRTERGDSAVYLCASSSDRRAEAFFGQGTRLTVV.

The DNA of the CDR3 is TGTGCCGGCGGCGGGAGTCCCAGCTCCTACAATGAGCAGTTCTTC. Protein sequence: CAGGGSPSSYNEQFF. The chain recombines TRBV7-2 with TRBJ2-1; TRBD2 agrees at 7 bases. Losses at the gene ends were 11 bases for V and 0 bases for J; bases not matched to a gene: 10. Germline lookup yields CDR1 SGHTA and CDR2 FQGNSA. The CDR3 has 15 amino acids.

This chain connects TRBV15 to TRBJ2-1, with 9 bases lining up with TRBD1. Germline CDR1 LNHNV, CDR2 YYDKDF (reference sequence). V shed 2 bases and J 1 base; nucleotides not matched to a gene: 3. This CDR3 region has 16 residues. The CDR3 nucleotides read TGTGCCACCAGCAGAAGGGACAGGGATTCCTACAATGAGCAGTTCTTC. Protein: CATSRRDRDSYNEQFF.